The 26 T cell receptor beta chains listed next were all sequenced from one sample in a study of blood T cells in healthy people across ages. Using a J-beta primer mix together with a sample-barcoded 5' primer, a second PCR was run for about 7 to 12 cycles. TCRdb reprocessed the 5' RACE reads with MiXCR, giving one entry per CDR3 protein. The sample contains roughly 1.4 million distinct CDR3 sequences, roughly 59% of which appear only once. The sequenced material came from blood. Source of these receptors: a young man in good health.

The V and J genes are TRBV27 and TRBJ2-7, with 8 bases lining up with TRBD2. The CDR3 spans 14 residues. The V gene's germline CDR1 is MNHEY and CDR2 SMNVEV (reference sequence). V dropped 5 bases and J dropped 6; count of bases not matched to a gene: 9. CDR3 loop: CASSKAGGFGEQYF. CDR3 DNA: TGTGCCAGCAGTAAGGCGGGAGGCTTTGGCGAGCAGTACTTC.

The chain combines TRBV5-1 with TRBJ2-5; 8 positions match TRBD2. This CDR3 is 14 amino acids long. Germline V lookup: CDR1 SGHRS, CDR2 YFSETQ. J gave up 1 base and V 6 bases, and 5 bases lay outside the gene matches. The CDR3: CASTWTSTQETQYF. The CDR3 nucleotides are TGCGCCAGCACCTGGACTAGCACCCAAGAGACCCAGTACTTC. The full variable domain, completed using reference TRBV5-1 and TRBJ2-5, is KAGVTQTPRYLIKTRGQQVTLSCSPISGHRSVSWYQQTPGQGLQFLFEYFSETQRNKGNFPGRFSGRQFSNSRSEMNVSTLELGDSALYLCASTWTSTQETQYFGPGTRLLVL.

This clonotype showed up just a few times. The chain uses TRBV7-9 and TRBJ2-1; D may be TRBD2 (6 bases). The V end lost 1 base, the J end lost 6 bases, and 16 bases lay between the germline ends. Germline loops: CDR1 SEHNR, CDR2 FQNEAQ (reference sequence). This CDR3 is 16 amino acids long. CDR3 in amino acids: CASSLVSAGRGNEQFF. The CDR3 DNA reads as TGTGCCAGCAGCTTAGTTTCGGCGGGAAGGGGCAATGAGCAGTTCTTC.

This chain links TRBV15 with TRBJ1-2; a weak D match, TRBD1 (5 bases). Trimming stripped 1 base from V and 3 bases from J, with 12 bases between. Per the germline V gene, CDR1 is LNHNV and CDR2 is YYDKDF (reference sequence). The CDR3 sequence is 15 residues long. The CDR3 is CATSRASRGDYGYTF. The CDR3 DNA sequence: TGTGCCACCAGCAGAGCTAGTCGAGGGGACTATGGCTACACCTTC. Filled out from reference TRBV15 and TRBJ1-2, the complete variable domain reads DAMVIQNPRYQVTQFGKPVTLSCSQTLNHNVMYWYQQKSSQAPKLLFHYYDKDFNNEADTPDNFQSRRPNTSFCFLDIRSPGLGDTAMYLCATSRASRGDYGYTFGSGTRLTVV.

This chain uses TRBV2 with TRBJ2-5; possible D gene TRBD2, 5 bases. In germline, CDR1 is SNHLY, CDR2 FYNNEI. This CDR3 is 14 amino acids long. V was pared by 8 bases and J by 0 bases, with 13 bases between. The CDR3 region is CASDSLVHQETQYF. CDR3 coding DNA: TGTGCCAGCGATTCACTAGTACACCAAGAGACCCAGTACTTC. Full variable domain (outside the CDR3, taken from reference TRBV2 and TRBJ2-5): EPEVTQTPSHQVTQMGQEVILRCVPISNHLYFYWYRQILGQKVEFLVSFYNNEISEKSEIFDDQFSVERPDGSNFTLKIRSTKLEDSAMYFCASDSLVHQETQYFGPGTRLLVL.

The chain couples TRBV12-3 or TRBV12-4 to TRBJ2-1, with D possibly TRBD1 on 5 matching bases. This CDR3 has 15 residues. Trimming took off 2 bases at V and 10 bases at J, with 18 bases between the two ends. The CDR3 DNA sequence: TGTGCCAGCAGTTTACCCGGAGAAGGGGAAGGGGAGCAGTTCTTC. Amino acids: CASSLPGEGEGEQFF.

To note about this clonotype: This CDR3 fails to terminate in the conserved phenylalanine or tryptophan, so it likely reflects a read error. This rearrangement joins TRBV3-1 to TRBJ2-1; D ambiguous. The length of the CDR3 is 15 residues. The ends were cut back, 4 bases at V and 1 base at J, with 11 bases in the middle. Germline CDR1 LGHDT, CDR2 YNNKEL (reference sequence). The CDR3 here is CASSPRWGSYNEQFI. CDR3 coding DNA: TGTGCCAGCAGCCCCAGGTGGGGTTCCTACAATGAGCAGTTCATC.

The gene calls are TRBV13 and TRBJ2-7; D is tentatively TRBD1 or TRBD2 (5 bases each). The V end lost 4 bases, the J end lost 3 bases, and 10 bases lay between the germline ends. The CDR3 covers 13 residues. The germline V gene has CDR1 PRHDT and CDR2 FYEKMQ (reference sequence). CDR3 coding DNA: TGTGCCAGCAGCTGGGGGAGACGCTACGAGCAGTACTTC. Its protein is CASSWGRRYEQYF.

This clonotype was recorded a few times. The genes are TRBV20-1 and TRBJ2-7; D may match TRBD1 or TRBD2 (5 bases each). The germline V gene has CDR1 DFQATT and CDR2 SNEGSKA (reference sequence). V dropped 0 bases and J dropped 2 bases, with 14 bases sitting between them. The CDR3 sequence is 15 residues long. CDR3 nucleotides: TGCAGTGCTAGAGATCGGGTAGAGGGGACCTACGAGCAGTACTTC. Translation: CSARDRVEGTYEQYF.

This chain joins TRBV2 and TRBJ2-1; the D is unclear. Germline V CDR1 and CDR2: SNHLY, FYNNEI. V lost 3 bases and J lost 10, with 19 bases in between. The CDR3 length is 15 residues. CDR3 sequence reads: CASSDLRRRTWEQFF. CDR3 nucleotides: TGTGCCAGCAGTGATTTGAGACGACGAACATGGGAGCAGTTCTTC.

CDR3: CASSPTGGRLEDEFF. CDR3 bases: TGTGCCAGCAGCCCTACGGGGGGGCGGTTAGAGGATGAGTTCTTC. This chain joins TRBV14 and TRBJ2-1; 8 bases match TRBD2. Losses at the gene ends were 4 bases for V and 14 bases for J; bases not matched to a gene: 16. From germline, CDR1 is SGHDN and CDR2 FVKESK. The CDR3 contains 15 residues.

The gene calls are TRBV5-6 and TRBJ2-3, with 7 nucleotides matching TRBD1. V lost 4 bases to trimming and J lost 1 base; unmatched junction nucleotides: 6. CDR3 length: 15 amino acids. The germline CDR1 and CDR2 sequences are SGHDT and YYEEEE. This CDR3 is CASSPTGFGTDTQYF. The CDR3, as DNA: TGTGCCAGCAGCCCGACAGGGTTTGGCACAGATACGCAGTATTTT. Full variable domain (remainder filled in from reference TRBV5-6 and TRBJ2-3): DAGVTQSPTHLIKTRGQQVTLRCSPKSGHDTVSWYQQALGQGPQFIFQYYEEEERQRGNFPDRFSGHQFPNYSSELNVNALLLGDSALYLCASSPTGFGTDTQYFGPGTRLTVL.

V is TRBV20-1 and J is TRBJ2-1; TRBD1 matches at 10 bases. Germline CDR1 reads DFQATT; CDR2 reads SNEGSKA (reference sequence). The length of the CDR3 is 17 residues. V dropped 0 bases and J dropped 4; count of bases not matched to a gene: 9. The CDR3 sequence is CSARDPGGQGIYNEQFF. The DNA for the CDR3 is TGCAGTGCTAGAGATCCCGGGGGACAGGGGATTTACAATGAGCAGTTCTTC.

V and J are TRBV7-2 and TRBJ2-7; D remains unclear. Trimming stripped 1 base from V and 0 bases from J, with 7 bases between. The CDR3 runs 14 residues. Germline V gene data show CDR1 as SGHTA and CDR2 as FQGNSA. CDR3 sequence: CASSLVLTSYEQYF. In nucleotides, the CDR3 is TGTGCCAGCAGCTTAGTCCTAACCTCCTACGAGCAGTACTTC. Filled out from reference TRBV7-2 and TRBJ2-7, the complete variable domain reads GAGVSQSPSNKVTEKGKDVELRCDPISGHTALYWYRQSLGQGLEFLIYFQGNSAPDKSGLPSDRFSAERTGGSVSTLTIQRTQQEDSAVYLCASSLVLTSYEQYFGPGTRLTVT.

J is TRBJ2-5 and V is TRBV3-1; TRBD1 aligns across 12 bases. Trimming removed 0 bases from V and 11 bases from J; junction bases left unmatched: 13. Per the germline V gene, CDR1 is LGHDT and CDR2 is YNNKEL (reference sequence). The CDR3 totals 17 residues. CDR3 sequence (DNA): TGTGCCAGCAGCCAAGATCCGGGACAGGGGGCGCGAAATGAGCAGTACTTC. Encoded protein: CASSQDPGQGARNEQYF.

The rearrangement links TRBV27 to TRBJ2-5, with 9 nucleotides matching TRBD2. The V gene's germline CDR1 is MNHEY and CDR2 SMNVEV (reference sequence). V lost 3 bases and J lost 1; bases outside the gene matches: 6. CDR3 length equals 16 residues. This CDR3 is CASSLRASGTQETQYF. The CDR3 nucleotides are TGTGCCAGCAGTTTGAGGGCTAGCGGGACCCAAGAGACCCAGTACTTC.

The chain carries TRBV29-1 and TRBJ2-3; D remains ambiguous. The V gene lost 2 bases and the J gene lost 6 bases, with 9 bases spanning the gap. Germline V lookup: CDR1 SQVTM, CDR2 ANQGSEA. The CDR3 runs to 12 residues. CDR3 sequence: CSVEPTEDTQYF. In DNA form, the CDR3 reads TGCAGCGTTGAACCAACAGAGGATACGCAGTATTTT.

There are a few counts of this clonotype. V gene TRBV6-1 combines with J gene TRBJ1-6, with D hard to call. CDR1 and CDR2 (germline): MNHNS, SASEGT. Trimming left V 1 base short and J 4 bases short, with 8 bases between. The CDR3 totals 15 residues. CDR3 nucleotides: TGTGCCAGCAGTGAAGGTCGTGGGTATAATTCACCCCTCCACTTT. This translates into CASSEGRGYNSPLHF.

The chain joins TRBV6-5 to TRBJ1-6, with TRBD1 identical over 7 bases. The CDR3 contains 16 residues. Germline CDR1 MNHEY, CDR2 SVGAGI. V gave up 6 bases and J gave up 7 bases; unmatched junction bases: 12. CDR3 DNA: TGTGCCAGCAGCAGGGGGACAGTCAATAGAAATTCACCCCTCCACTTT. Its protein is CASSRGTVNRNSPLHF.

In its sample, this clonotype was seen a few times. V usage is TRBV15 and J usage is TRBJ2-1; the D is unclear. Trimming left V 1 base short and J 11 bases short, with 18 bases between. Germline-derived CDR1 and CDR2 are LNHNV and YYDKDF (reference sequence). The length of the CDR3 is 15 residues. CDR3 region: CATSRGGVTAAKQFF. Here the CDR3 DNA reads TGTGCCACCAGCAGAGGTGGGGTCACCGCCGCCAAGCAGTTCTTC.

The chain couples TRBV2 to TRBJ2-5, with 15 bases fitting TRBD2. The germline V gene has CDR1 SNHLY and CDR2 FYNNEI. Trimming cost V 5 bases and J 5 bases; bases outside gene matches: 9. The CDR3 contains 17 residues. CDR3 region: CASSYARTSGREETQYF. The CDR3 DNA is TGTGCCAGCAGTTATGCTCGGACTAGCGGGAGGGAGGAGACCCAGTACTTC. The variable domain in full, completed from reference TRBV2 and TRBJ2-5, reads EPEVTQTPSHQVTQMGQEVILRCVPISNHLYFYWYRQILGQKVEFLVSFYNNEISEKSEIFDDQFSVERPDGSNFTLKIRSTKLEDSAMYFCASSYARTSGREETQYFGPGTRLLVL.

This clonotype appeared a few times. J is TRBJ2-3 and V is TRBV15, with a tentative D call TRBD2 (5 bases). This CDR3 region has 15 residues. Trimming pared 10 bases from V and 0 bases from J, leaving 17 bases between. CDR1 is LNHNV, CDR2 YYDKDF, per germline (reference sequence). CDR3 coding DNA: TGTGCCAGCAAGGGAGCGGACCTCAGCACAGATACGCAGTATTTT. Translated: CASKGADLSTDTQYF.

V usage is TRBV7-9 and J usage is TRBJ1-2; 9 bases align to TRBD1. Losses at the gene ends were 8 bases for V and 4 bases for J; bases not matched to a gene: 17. Germline CDR1 reads SEHNR; CDR2 reads FQNEAQ (reference sequence). This CDR3 is 17 amino acids long. The CDR3 reads CASVNRDRDRGGYGYTF. In DNA, the CDR3 is TGTGCCAGCGTCAACCGGGACAGGGATCGTGGAGGCTATGGCTACACCTTC.

The chain recombines TRBV28 with TRBJ1-2; 8 bases fit TRBD1. The CDR3 extends over 15 amino acids. Trimming took 6 bases from V and 8 from J; bases not matched to a gene: 14. Germline assignment: CDR1 MDHEN and CDR2 SYDVKM. The CDR3 nucleotides read TGTGCCAGCAGCCAAGTCCCGGACAGGGTACGCGGCTACACCTTC. This gives the protein CASSQVPDRVRGYTF.

The sample holds a few counts of this clonotype. J is TRBJ2-3 and V is TRBV7-9; D perhaps matches TRBD2 (7 bases). This CDR3 is built from 15 residues. Germline V CDR1 and CDR2: SEHNR, FQNEAQ (reference sequence). The V gene lost 4 bases and the J gene lost 4 bases, with 15 bases spanning the gap. The CDR3 region has the DNA TGTGCCAGCAGCTCAGCTGGGGGGGCCGCAGATACGCAGTATTTT. Translated, it gives CASSSAGGAADTQYF.

This clonotype was seen a handful of times. The V and J genes are TRBV27 and TRBJ2-7, with a tentative D call TRBD2 (5 bases). Trimming took off 3 bases at V and 4 bases at J, with 13 bases between the two ends. The CDR3 extends over 14 amino acids. Germline-derived CDR1 and CDR2 are MNHEY and SMNVEV (reference sequence). The CDR3 is CASSFEGRAYEQYF. For the CDR3, the DNA is TGTGCCAGCAGTTTTGAGGGCAGAGCATACGAGCAGTACTTC.